The source of this TCR beta chain is a study of STAT5B mutations in CD4+ large granular lymphocyte leukemia. Notes on the study in general: Without putative leukemic clones, patient CD4-sorted repertoires remained more clonal than healthy CD4+ repertoires.

In its sample, this clone was seen once. Its antigen is as yet unknown. Sequenced by immunoSEQ multiplex PCR; TCRdb stores in-frame clones only, minus some. The table has more than 4,000 clones, around 80% seen once. Either unselected PBMC or bead-purified CD4+, CD4+CD8+, CD57+ or CD56+ cells were sequenced. Sequences were obtained from PBMCs. The source of this sequence is a man between 65 and 85 years old with CD4+ T-cell large granular lymphocyte leukemia.

The CDR3 region is CASSQEGSRGETQYF. For the CDR3, the DNA is TGTGCCAGCAGCCAAGAGGGCAGCCGGGGAGAGACCCAGTACTTC. V and J are TRBV4-2 and TRBJ2-5, with D possibly TRBD2 on 5 matching bases. Trimming removed 0 bases at V and 4 bases at J, with 12 bases between. This CDR3 contains 15 residues. CDR1 LGHNA and CDR2 YNFKEQ come from the germline V gene.